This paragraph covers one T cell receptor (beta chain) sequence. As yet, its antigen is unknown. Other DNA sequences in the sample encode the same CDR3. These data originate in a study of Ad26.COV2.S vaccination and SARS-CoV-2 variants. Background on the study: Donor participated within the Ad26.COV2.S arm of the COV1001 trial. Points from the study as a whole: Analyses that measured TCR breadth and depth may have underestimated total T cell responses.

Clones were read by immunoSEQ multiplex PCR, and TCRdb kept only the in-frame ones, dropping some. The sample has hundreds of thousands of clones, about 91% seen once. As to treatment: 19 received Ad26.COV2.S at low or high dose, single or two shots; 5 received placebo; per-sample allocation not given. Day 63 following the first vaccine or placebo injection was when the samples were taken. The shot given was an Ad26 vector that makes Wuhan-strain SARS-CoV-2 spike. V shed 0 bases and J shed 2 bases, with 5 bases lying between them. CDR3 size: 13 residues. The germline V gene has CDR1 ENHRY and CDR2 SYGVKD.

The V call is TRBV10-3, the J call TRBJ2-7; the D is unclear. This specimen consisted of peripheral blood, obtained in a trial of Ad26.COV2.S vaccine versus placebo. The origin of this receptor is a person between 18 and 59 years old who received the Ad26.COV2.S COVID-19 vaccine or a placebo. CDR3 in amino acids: CAISESYPYEQYF. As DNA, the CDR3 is TGTGCCATCAGTGAGTCCTACCCCTACGAGCAGTACTTC.